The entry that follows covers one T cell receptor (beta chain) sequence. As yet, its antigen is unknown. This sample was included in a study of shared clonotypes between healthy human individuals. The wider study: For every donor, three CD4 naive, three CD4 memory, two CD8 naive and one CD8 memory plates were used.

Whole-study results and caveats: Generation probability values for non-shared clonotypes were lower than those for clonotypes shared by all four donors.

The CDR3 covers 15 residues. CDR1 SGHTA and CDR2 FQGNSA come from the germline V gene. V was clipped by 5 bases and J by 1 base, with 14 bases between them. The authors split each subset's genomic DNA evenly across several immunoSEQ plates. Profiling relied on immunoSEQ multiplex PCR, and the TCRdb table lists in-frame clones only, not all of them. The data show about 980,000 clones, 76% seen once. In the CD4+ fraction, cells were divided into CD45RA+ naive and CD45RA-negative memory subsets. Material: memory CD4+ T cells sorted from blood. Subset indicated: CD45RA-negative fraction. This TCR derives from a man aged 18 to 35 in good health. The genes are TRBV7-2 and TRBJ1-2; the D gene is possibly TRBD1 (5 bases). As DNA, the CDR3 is TGTGCCAGCAGCCCCGGGGCAGGTCATAACTATGGCTACACCTTC. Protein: CASSPGAGHNYGYTF.